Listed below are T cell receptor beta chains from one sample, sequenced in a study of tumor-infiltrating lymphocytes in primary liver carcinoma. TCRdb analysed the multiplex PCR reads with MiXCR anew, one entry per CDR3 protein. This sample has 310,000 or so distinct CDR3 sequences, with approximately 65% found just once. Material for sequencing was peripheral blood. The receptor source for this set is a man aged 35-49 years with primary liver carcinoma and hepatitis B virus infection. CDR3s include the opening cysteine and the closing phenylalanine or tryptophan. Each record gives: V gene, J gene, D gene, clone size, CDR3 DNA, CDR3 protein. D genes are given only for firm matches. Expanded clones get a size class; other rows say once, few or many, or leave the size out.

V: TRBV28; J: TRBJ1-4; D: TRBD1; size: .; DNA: TGTGCCAGCAGTCCACGGACAGGCGCGAATGAAAAACTGTTTTTT; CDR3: CASSPRTGANEKLFF
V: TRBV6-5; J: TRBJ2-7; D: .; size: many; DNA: TGTGCCAGCAGTTTTTCGTGGGGACCGGGGAACGAGCAGTACTTC; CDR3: CASSFSWGPGNEQYF
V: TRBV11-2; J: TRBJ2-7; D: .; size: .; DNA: TGCGTCAGCAATGATCTGCGCTACGAGCAGTACTTC; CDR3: CVSNDLRYEQYF
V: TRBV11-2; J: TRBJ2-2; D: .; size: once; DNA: TGTGCTAGCAGCAAAAACGGGGCAAACCCCGGGGAGCTGTTTTTT; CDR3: CASSKNGANPGELFF
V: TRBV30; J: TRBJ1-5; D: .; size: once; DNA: TGTGCCTGTAGTGTTGCCGGGACACTTAGCAATCAGCCCCAGCATTTT; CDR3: CACSVAGTLSNQPQHF
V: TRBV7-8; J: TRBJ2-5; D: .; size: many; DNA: TGTGCCAGCAGCTTAGAAGGGTTGGGGCCAGAAGTGGCCCAGTACTTC; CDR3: CASSLEGLGPEVAQYF
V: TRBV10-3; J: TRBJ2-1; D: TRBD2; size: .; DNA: TGTGCCATCAGTGAGTCAACTAGCGGGAGAGGGAATATTGAGCAGTTCTTC; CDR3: CAISESTSGRGNIEQFF
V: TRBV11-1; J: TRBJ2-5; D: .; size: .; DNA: TGTGTCAGCAGCTCAGCAGGGATCCCACAAGAGACCCAGTACTTC; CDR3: CVSSSAGIPQETQYF
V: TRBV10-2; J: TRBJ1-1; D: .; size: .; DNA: TGCGCCAGTAAATCAGGAACAAGTAACACTGAAGCTTTCTTT; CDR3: CASKSGTSNTEAFF
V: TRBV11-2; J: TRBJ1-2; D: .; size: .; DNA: TGCCCCAGCAGTGAAGTGAACTATGGCTACACCTTC; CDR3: CPSSEVNYGYTF
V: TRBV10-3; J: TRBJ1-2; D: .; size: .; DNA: TGTGCCATCGTCGGACCGACTGATGGCTACACCTTC; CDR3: CAIVGPTDGYTF
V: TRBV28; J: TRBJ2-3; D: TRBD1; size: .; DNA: TGTGCCAGCAGTTCGGGACAGAGCACAGATACGCAGTATTTT; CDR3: CASSSGQSTDTQYF
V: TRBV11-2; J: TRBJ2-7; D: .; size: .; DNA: TGTCCCTGCAGCTTAATATTGGGACCCTACGAGCAGTACTTC; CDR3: CPCSLILGPYEQYF
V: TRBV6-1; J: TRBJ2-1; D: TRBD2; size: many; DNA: TGCGCCAGCAGCTTTGGGACTAGCGGCAATGAGCAGTTCTTC; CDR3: CASSFGTSGNEQFF
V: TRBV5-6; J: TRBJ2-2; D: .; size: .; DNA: TGTGCCAGCAGCTCATTTCACACCGGGGAGCTGTTTTTT; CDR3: CASSSFHTGELFF
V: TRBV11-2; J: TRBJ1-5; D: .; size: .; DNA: TGTGCCAGCGGCCCAGGAGTGTGGGATACGCAGCATTTT; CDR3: CASGPGVWDTQHF
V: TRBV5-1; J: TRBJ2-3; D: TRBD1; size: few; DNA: TGCGCCAGCAGCTTCGGACAGGGGAGACCCACGCAGTATTTT; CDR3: CASSFGQGRPTQYF